The clone carrying this T cell receptor beta chain was seen just once. The entry originates in a study of control samples from healthy donors and cancer patients. Assay used: immunoSEQ multiplex PCR; TCRdb lists only in-frame clones, some missing. The repertoire holds 60,000 to 70,000 clones, with 65% to 90% as singletons. Sequenced input: blood. The source is a man aged 40-49 years in good health.

CDR3 region: CASSSAGVSTDTQYF. Here the CDR3 DNA reads TGTGCCAGCAGTTCCGCGGGAGTGAGCACAGATACGCAGTATTTT. This chain links TRBV28 with TRBJ2-3, with TRBD2 identical over 7 bases. This CDR3 is 15 amino acids long. V lost 4 bases to trimming and J lost 0 bases; unmatched junction nucleotides: 4. In germline, CDR1 is MDHEN, CDR2 SYDVKM. Combining the CDR3 with reference TRBV28 and TRBJ2-3 gives the whole variable domain DVKVTQSSRYLVKRTGEKVFLECVQDMDHENMFWYRQDPGLGLRLIYFSYDVKMKEKGDIPEGYSVSREKKERFSLILESASTNQTSMYLCASSSAGVSTDTQYFGPGTRLTVL.